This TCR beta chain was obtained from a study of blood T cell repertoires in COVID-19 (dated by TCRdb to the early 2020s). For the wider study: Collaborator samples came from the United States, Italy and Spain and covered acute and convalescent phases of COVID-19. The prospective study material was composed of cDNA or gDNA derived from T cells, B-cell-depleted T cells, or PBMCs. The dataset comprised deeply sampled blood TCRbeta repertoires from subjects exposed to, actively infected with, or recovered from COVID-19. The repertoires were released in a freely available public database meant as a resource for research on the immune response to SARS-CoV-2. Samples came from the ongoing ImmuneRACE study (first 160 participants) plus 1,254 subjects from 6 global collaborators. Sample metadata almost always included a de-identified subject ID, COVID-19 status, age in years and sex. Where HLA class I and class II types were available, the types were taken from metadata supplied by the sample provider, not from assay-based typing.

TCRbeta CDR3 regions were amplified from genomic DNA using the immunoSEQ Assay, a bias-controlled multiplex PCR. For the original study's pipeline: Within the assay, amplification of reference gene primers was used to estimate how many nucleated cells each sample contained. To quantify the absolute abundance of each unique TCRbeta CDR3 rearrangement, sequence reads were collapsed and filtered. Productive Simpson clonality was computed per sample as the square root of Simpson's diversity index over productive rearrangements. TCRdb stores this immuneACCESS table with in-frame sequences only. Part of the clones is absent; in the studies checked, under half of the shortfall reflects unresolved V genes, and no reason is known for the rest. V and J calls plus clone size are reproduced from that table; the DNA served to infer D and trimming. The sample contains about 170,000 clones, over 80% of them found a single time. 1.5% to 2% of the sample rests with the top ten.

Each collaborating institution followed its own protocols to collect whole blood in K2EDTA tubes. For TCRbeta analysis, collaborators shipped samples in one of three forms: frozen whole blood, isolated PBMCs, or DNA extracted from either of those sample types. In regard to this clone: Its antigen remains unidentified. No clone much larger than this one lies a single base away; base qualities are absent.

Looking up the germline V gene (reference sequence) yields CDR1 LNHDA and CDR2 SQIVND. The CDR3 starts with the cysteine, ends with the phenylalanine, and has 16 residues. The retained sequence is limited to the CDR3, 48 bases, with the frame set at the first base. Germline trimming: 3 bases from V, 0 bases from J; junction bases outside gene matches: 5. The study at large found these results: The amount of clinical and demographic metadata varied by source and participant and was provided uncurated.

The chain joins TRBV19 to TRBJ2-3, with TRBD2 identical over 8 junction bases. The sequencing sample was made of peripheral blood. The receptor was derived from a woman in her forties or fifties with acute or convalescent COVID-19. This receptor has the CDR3 CASSIGGRLSTDTQYF. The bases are TGTGCCAGTAGTATCGGCGGGAGGCTAAGCACAGATACGCAGTATTTT.